This TCR beta chain originates from a study of T cell responses to AZD1222 COVID-19 vaccine. Findings of the study overall: Without day 14 samples, only post-peak T cell repertoires were studied. Only 5 or 6 AZD1222 recipients were seropositive at baseline. Spike-specific TCR repertoires showed rising breadth and depth after two AZD1222 doses.

TCRdb's copy holds only in-frame clones and misses some; the assay was immunoSEQ multiplex PCR. Of around 140,000 clones detected, 85% to 95% appear once; the ten largest clones hold around 12%. This CDR3 comprises 12 residues. Germline V lookup: CDR1 LGHDT, CDR2 YNNKEL (reference sequence). V was trimmed by 5 bases and J by 14 bases, leaving 18 bases between them. About this clone: Its antigen is unidentified.

The J gene is TRBJ1-2, the V gene TRBV3-1 (or the pseudogene TRBV3-2); possible D gene TRBD1, 5 bases. The TCR originated in an adult who had recovered from COVID-19. The source was peripheral blood, collected after recovery from COVID-19. For the CDR3, the DNA is TGTGCCAGCAGCGTCCTTGACAGTCTTTTAACCTTC. As protein: CASSVLDSLLTF.